This TCR beta chain was documented in a study of Graves' ophthalmopathy and Graves' hyperthyroidism. Study-level information: No treatment had been given when peripheral blood was collected at initial diagnosis.

This clonotype has a handful of counts. Its antigen is not known. Exclusion covered patients with other autoimmune diseases or uncontrolled infections (as well as pregnancy or lactation). Reliance was placed on clinical symptoms, serum thyroxine, TRAb, thyroid ultrasound and orbital computed tomography for diagnosis. Study outcomes and limitations: Among expanded thyroid clonotypes above 0.001 frequency, most also occurred in blood.

For repertoire sequencing, the TCR beta CDR3 regions were amplified from RNA transcripts. Amplification began with first-round RT-PCR using HTBI primers, then second-round multiplex PCR was performed. TCRdb analysed the multiplex PCR reads with MiXCR anew, one entry per CDR3 protein. There are hundreds of thousands of distinct CDR3 sequences in the sample; under 25% occur only once, and around 3.2% lies in the top ten. V lost 6 bases and J lost 7; bases outside the gene matches: 9. The CDR3 spans 16 residues. The germline gives CDR1 MNHNS, CDR2 SASEGT. The sequenced sample was peripheral blood. This clonotype was obtained from a woman between 18 and 29 years old with stable Graves' hyperthyroidism. This rearrangement joins TRBV6-1 to TRBJ2-7; 16 bases are a match to TRBD2. The CDR3 sequence: CASRTGLAGGPLEQYF. The CDR3 DNA follows: TGTGCCAGCAGAACGGGACTAGCGGGAGGGCCCTTGGAGCAGTACTTC.